Listed here is a single TCR beta chain. Its antigen is undetermined. Amplification targeted TCR beta CDR3 regions from RNA transcripts. HTBI primers drove first-round RT-PCR of the TCR CDR3. TCRdb recomputed calls from the multiplex PCR reads with MiXCR, one row per CDR3 protein. The sample holds about 590,000 distinct CDR3 sequences, around 14% seen once. The source of the sample is a study of T cells in Graves' hyperthyroidism and ophthalmopathy. The hyperthyroidism was newly diagnosed and had lasted under 2 months; the patients were aged 18 to 65. Not enrolled were patients with uncontrolled infection, other autoimmune disease, pregnancy or lactation. This CDR3 comprises 14 residues. V gave up 7 bases and J gave up 5 bases, with 14 bases separating them. In germline, CDR1 is LNHDA, CDR2 SQIVND (reference sequence). Study-level results: Stable hyperthyroidism was separated from ophthalmopathy by a model based on 13 V-J features. A median around 6.4 months before onset, the model predicted ophthalmopathy.

This chain connects TRBV19 to TRBJ1-4; the D is unclear. The TCR sequence derives from a woman aged 25 to 45 with Graves' hyperthyroidism. Sequencing was done on a sample of blood. In nucleotides, the CDR3 is TGTGCCAGTACCATCCGGACCGAGAATGAAAAACTGTTTTTT. It codes for CASTIRTENEKLFF.